Included here is one T cell receptor (beta chain) sequence, with context. Its target is not known. Amplification targeted TCR beta CDR3 regions from RNA transcripts. The HTBI primer set drove a first-round RT-PCR of the TCR CDR3. One entry per CDR3 protein, called by TCRdb with MiXCR from the multiplex PCR reads. The sample has fewer than 350,000 distinct CDR3 sequences, 13% to 15% seen once. The source of the sample is a study of T cells in Graves' hyperthyroidism and ophthalmopathy. Patients aged 18 to 65 with hyperthyroidism were newly diagnosed, with duration under 2 months. Patients with uncontrolled infections, other autoimmune diseases, pregnancy or lactation were excluded. This blood was taken when hyperthyroidism was first diagnosed, before any ophthalmopathy symptoms existed. The germline gives CDR1 MRHNA, CDR2 SNTAGT. The V end was cut by 3 bases, the J end by 5 bases, with 11 bases between. The CDR3 is 14 amino acids.

Broader study findings: Most clonotypes that expanded in the thyroid above 0.001 also showed up in blood.

This receptor was obtained from a woman aged 50 to 65 with Graves' hyperthyroidism that later progressed to Graves' ophthalmopathy. This chain joins TRBV6-4 and TRBJ2-1; D is perhaps TRBD2 (5 bases). Material for sequencing was blood. The CDR3 here is CASSEEVSNNEQFF. DNA of the CDR3: TGTGCCAGCAGTGAGGAGGTCAGTAACAATGAGCAGTTCTTC.